The T cell receptor (beta chain) described here comes from a study of blood T cells in healthy people across ages. Study-level points and caveats: Older age coincided with a roughly linear decline in TCR beta diversity per million T cells. TCR beta diversity was tightly associated with the proportion of naive T cells.

The length of the CDR3 is 12 residues. Germline V CDR1 and CDR2: SGHTA, FQGNSA. V was clipped by 6 bases and J by 5 bases, with 10 bases between them. Many counts were recorded for this clonotype. The antigen remains undetermined. A J-beta primer mix and a sample-barcoded 5' primer were used in a second PCR of roughly 6 to 11 cycles. Every sample produced at least 2.5 million CDR3-containing paired-end reads. TCRdb recomputed calls from the 5' RACE reads with MiXCR, one row per CDR3 protein. The sample holds hundreds of thousands of distinct CDR3 sequences, over 20% seen once. The gene calls are TRBV7-2 and TRBJ2-5; D perhaps matches TRBD2 (6 bases). The origin of this receptor is a man between 70 and 80 years old in good health. Input material: blood. CDR3 DNA sequence: TGTGCCAGCAGTTTGACTAGGGAGACCCAGTACTTC. Its protein product is CASSLTRETQYF.